A selection of T cell receptor beta chains follows, all from one sample in a study of blood T cell repertoires in COVID-19. Clones were sequenced by immunoSEQ multiplex PCR, and TCRdb holds only the in-frame ones, with some missing. The profile shows over 250,000 clones, roughly 86% of them singletons. The sample consisted of PBMCs or T cells enriched from blood (not recorded which). Receptors were obtained from a woman younger than 35 who had recovered from COVID-19. The CDR3 runs from the conserved cysteine through the conserved F or W. A D gene is named only where the DNA matches it firmly. The size entry is marked missing in some rows and otherwise reads once, few, many or a size class.

d_gene: NA
abundance: NA
v_gene: TRBV5-1
j_gene: TRBJ2-2
CDR3aa: CASSLAGVGGELFF
CDR3nt: TGCGCCAGCAGCTTGGCCGGGGTTGGCGGGGAGCTGTTTTTT

d_gene: NA
abundance: few
v_gene: TRBV6-1
j_gene: TRBJ1-6
CDR3aa: CASSDSTANNSPLHF
CDR3nt: TGTGCCAGCAGTGATTCCACAGCTAATAATTCACCCCTCCACTTT

d_gene: TRBD1
abundance: NA
v_gene: TRBV9
j_gene: TRBJ1-6
CDR3aa: CASSPRDSSYNSPLHF
CDR3nt: TGTGCCAGCAGCCCCCGGGACAGCTCATATAATTCACCCCTCCACTTT

d_gene: NA
abundance: few
v_gene: TRBV19
j_gene: TRBJ2-5
CDR3aa: CASSISGETQYF
CDR3nt: TGTGCCAGTAGTATCTCGGGAGAGACCCAGTACTTC

d_gene: TRBD1
abundance: NA
v_gene: TRBV7-2
j_gene: TRBJ2-7
CDR3aa: CASGAGQGGEQYF
CDR3nt: TGTGCCAGTGGGGCGGGACAGGGGGGAGAGCAGTACTTC

d_gene: NA
abundance: NA
v_gene: TRBV7-3
j_gene: TRBJ2-1
CDR3aa: CASSLNPGASAYNEQFF
CDR3nt: TGTGCCAGCAGCTTAAACCCGGGAGCTTCGGCCTACAATGAGCAGTTCTTC

d_gene: NA
abundance: NA
v_gene: TRBV11-2
j_gene: TRBJ2-1
CDR3aa: CASSLDLPEQFF
CDR3nt: TGTGCCAGCAGCTTAGATCTTCCGGAGCAGTTCTTC

d_gene: TRBD2
abundance: NA
v_gene: TRBV7-6
j_gene: TRBJ2-1
CDR3aa: CASSPTPQRESYNEQFF
CDR3nt: TGTGCCAGCAGCCCTACCCCCCAGCGGGAATCCTACAATGAGCAGTTCTTC

d_gene: TRBD2
abundance: NA
v_gene: TRBV7-6
j_gene: TRBJ2-5
CDR3aa: CASSLGLAGEPQETQYF
CDR3nt: TGTGCCAGCAGCTTAGGACTAGCGGGAGAGCCCCAGGAGACCCAGTACTTC

d_gene: NA
abundance: NA
v_gene: TRBV7-8
j_gene: TRBJ1-4
CDR3aa: CASSSGPTNEKLFF
CDR3nt: TGTGCCAGCAGCTCAGGTCCAACTAATGAAAAACTGTTTTTT

d_gene: TRBD2
abundance: NA
v_gene: TRBV11-2
j_gene: TRBJ2-5
CDR3aa: CASSLVLLADGRQETQYF
CDR3nt: TGTGCCAGCAGCTTAGTCCTACTAGCGGATGGGAGGCAAGAGACCCAGTACTTC

d_gene: NA
abundance: NA
v_gene: TRBV5-1
j_gene: TRBJ1-4
CDR3aa: CASSLGQVGEKLFF
CDR3nt: TGCGCCAGCAGCTTGGGACAGGTCGGCGAAAAACTGTTTTTT

d_gene: TRBD2
abundance: NA
v_gene: TRBV18
j_gene: TRBJ2-1
CDR3aa: CASSFSGGDNEQFF
CDR3nt: TGTGCCAGCTCATTTAGCGGGGGGGACAATGAGCAGTTCTTC

d_gene: TRBD1
abundance: NA
v_gene: TRBV9
j_gene: TRBJ1-4
CDR3aa: CASSPRTGPGLSFSGEKLFF
CDR3nt: TGTGCCAGCAGCCCAAGGACAGGGCCGGGTTTATCATTTTCGGGCGAAAAACTGTTTTTT

d_gene: NA
abundance: once
v_gene: TRBV9
j_gene: TRBJ1-5
CDR3aa: CASSVSGVGQPQHF
CDR3nt: TGTGCCAGCAGCGTCTCGGGGGTAGGACAGCCCCAGCATTTT

d_gene: NA
abundance: once
v_gene: TRBV10-3
j_gene: TRBJ1-6
CDR3aa: CAISERSALIPSSPLHF
CDR3nt: TGTGCCATCAGTGAACGTTCGGCACTTATACCTAGTTCACCCCTCCACTTT

d_gene: TRBD1
abundance: NA
v_gene: TRBV3-1/TRBV3-2
j_gene: TRBJ2-7
CDR3aa: CASSQDSRDRPYEQYF
CDR3nt: TGTGCCAGCAGCCAAGATAGCCGGGACAGACCCTACGAGCAGTACTTC

d_gene: NA
abundance: few
v_gene: TRBV5-4
j_gene: TRBJ2-3
CDR3aa: CASSLTVITDTQYF
CDR3nt: TGTGCCAGCAGCTTGACAGTAATCACAGATACGCAGTATTTT

d_gene: NA
abundance: NA
v_gene: TRBV15
j_gene: TRBJ2-5
CDR3aa: CATSDLARETQYF
CDR3nt: TGTGCCACCAGCGACCTAGCGCGAGAGACCCAGTACTTC

d_gene: TRBD2
abundance: NA
v_gene: TRBV27
j_gene: TRBJ2-5
CDR3aa: CASSYKAGGQETQYF
CDR3nt: TGTGCCAGCAGTTACAAGGCCGGGGGGCAAGAGACCCAGTACTTC

d_gene: TRBD1
abundance: NA
v_gene: TRBV5-1
j_gene: TRBJ1-4
CDR3aa: CASSIGTGIEKLFF
CDR3nt: TGCGCCAGCAGCATCGGGACAGGGATCGAAAAACTGTTTTTT

d_gene: NA
abundance: few
v_gene: TRBV5-8
j_gene: TRBJ1-1
CDR3aa: CASSPGGGWNTEAFF
CDR3nt: TGTGCCAGCAGCCCCGGTGGGGGGTGGAACACTGAAGCTTTCTTT

d_gene: NA
abundance: NA
v_gene: TRBV28
j_gene: TRBJ1-2
CDR3aa: CASSLRGGRRNGYTF
CDR3nt: TGTGCCAGCAGTTTAAGGGGGGGCCGGCGGAATGGCTACACCTTC

d_gene: NA
abundance: few
v_gene: TRBV5-6
j_gene: TRBJ1-2
CDR3aa: CASSLGERGGYTF
CDR3nt: TGTGCCAGCAGCCTCGGAGAAAGGGGCGGCTACACCTTC

d_gene: TRBD1
abundance: once
v_gene: TRBV2
j_gene: TRBJ2-3
CDR3aa: CASSEGQGTDTQYF
CDR3nt: TGTGCCAGCAGTGAGGGACAGGGAACAGATACGCAGTATTTT

d_gene: NA
abundance: once
v_gene: TRBV6-5
j_gene: TRBJ2-7
CDR3aa: CASTPRGRANEQYF
CDR3nt: TGTGCCAGCACCCCGAGGGGGAGGGCCAACGAGCAGTACTTC

d_gene: NA
abundance: NA
v_gene: TRBV6-5
j_gene: TRBJ2-1
CDR3aa: CASRAAGHNEQFF
CDR3nt: TGTGCCAGCAGGGCGGCAGGGCACAATGAGCAGTTCTTC

d_gene: TRBD2
abundance: NA
v_gene: TRBV7-2
j_gene: TRBJ2-3
CDR3aa: CASSLLAGASDTQYF
CDR3nt: TGTGCCAGCAGCTTACTAGCGGGGGCTTCAGATACGCAGTATTTT

d_gene: NA
abundance: NA
v_gene: TRBV5-4
j_gene: TRBJ2-1
CDR3aa: CASSLFDEQFF
CDR3nt: TGTGCCAGCAGCTTGTTCGATGAGCAGTTCTTC

d_gene: TRBD2
abundance: NA
v_gene: TRBV6-5
j_gene: TRBJ2-1
CDR3aa: CASSLSGSGNEQFF
CDR3nt: TGTGCCAGCAGCCTCAGCGGGAGTGGTAATGAGCAGTTCTTC

d_gene: NA
abundance: NA
v_gene: TRBV4-3
j_gene: TRBJ1-5
CDR3aa: CASSQDQDQPQHF
CDR3nt: TGCGCCAGCAGCCAAGATCAGGATCAGCCCCAGCATTTT

d_gene: TRBD2
abundance: NA
v_gene: TRBV30
j_gene: TRBJ2-2
CDR3aa: CAWSFSRGGATGELFF
CDR3nt: TGTGCCTGGAGTTTTTCTCGCGGGGGGGCAACCGGGGAGCTGTTTTTT

d_gene: NA
abundance: NA
v_gene: TRBV5-1
j_gene: TRBJ2-5
CDR3aa: CASSFTLGNQETQYF
CDR3nt: TGCGCCAGCAGCTTCACTCTAGGAAACCAAGAGACCCAGTACTTC

d_gene: TRBD1
abundance: NA
v_gene: TRBV12-5
j_gene: TRBJ2-1
CDR3aa: CASPELDRGDNEQFF
CDR3nt: TGTGCTAGTCCTGAACTGGACAGGGGAGACAATGAGCAGTTCTTC

d_gene: NA
abundance: NA
v_gene: TRBV29-1
j_gene: TRBJ1-4
CDR3aa: CSVYTAEREKLFF
CDR3nt: TGCAGCGTTTATACCGCAGAGAGGGAAAAACTGTTTTTT

d_gene: NA
abundance: many
v_gene: TRBV18
j_gene: TRBJ2-7
CDR3aa: CASSHSRGTGTYEQYF
CDR3nt: TGTGCCAGCTCACACTCGCGGGGGACAGGTACCTACGAGCAGTACTTC

d_gene: NA
abundance: NA
v_gene: TRBV7-9
j_gene: TRBJ1-1
CDR3aa: CASSFVSHTEAFF
CDR3nt: TGTGCCAGCAGCTTTGTGAGCCACACTGAAGCTTTCTTT

d_gene: TRBD2
abundance: NA
v_gene: TRBV11-2
j_gene: TRBJ2-7
CDR3aa: CASSVGTSGVWGYEQYF
CDR3nt: TGTGCCAGCAGCGTCGGGACTAGCGGGGTCTGGGGCTACGAGCAGTACTTC

d_gene: TRBD2
abundance: few
v_gene: TRBV11-2
j_gene: TRBJ2-7
CDR3aa: CASSLSGSIEQYF
CDR3nt: TGTGCCAGCAGCTTGAGCGGGAGTATCGAGCAGTACTTC

d_gene: NA
abundance: NA
v_gene: TRBV19
j_gene: TRBJ1-2
CDR3aa: CASTSSNNYGYTF
CDR3nt: TGTGCCAGTACCAGTTCGAATAACTATGGCTACACCTTC

d_gene: TRBD1
abundance: NA
v_gene: TRBV2
j_gene: TRBJ1-2
CDR3aa: CACPGGVKGYTF
CDR3nt: TGTGCCTGTCCAGGGGGCGTAAAAGGCTACACCTTC

d_gene: NA
abundance: NA
v_gene: TRBV7-2
j_gene: TRBJ1-2
CDR3aa: CASSLVQGLLNYGYTF
CDR3nt: TGTGCCAGCAGCTTAGTTCAGGGGCTCCTTAACTATGGCTACACCTTC

d_gene: NA
abundance: once
v_gene: TRBV18
j_gene: TRBJ2-4
CDR3aa: CASSPSVTRDIQYF
CDR3nt: TGTGCCAGCTCGCCTTCTGTGACGAGGGACATTCAGTACTTC

d_gene: TRBD1
abundance: NA
v_gene: TRBV27
j_gene: TRBJ1-5
CDR3aa: CASSSRTGGQPQHF
CDR3nt: TGTGCCAGCAGTTCACGGACAGGTGGTCAGCCCCAGCATTTT

d_gene: NA
abundance: NA
v_gene: TRBV7-7
j_gene: TRBJ2-5
CDR3aa: CASSPILAQETQYF
CDR3nt: TGTGCCAGCAGCCCAATACTAGCCCAAGAGACCCAGTACTTC

d_gene: TRBD2
abundance: NA
v_gene: TRBV11-2
j_gene: TRBJ2-1
CDR3aa: CASSLKGLAGNEQFF
CDR3nt: TGTGCCAGCAGCTTAAAGGGCCTAGCGGGAAATGAGCAGTTCTTC

d_gene: NA
abundance: NA
v_gene: TRBV9
j_gene: TRBJ1-2
CDR3aa: CASRDTGSARGYTF
CDR3nt: TGTGCCAGCAGGGATACAGGATCCGCGCGGGGCTACACCTTC

d_gene: TRBD1
abundance: NA
v_gene: TRBV2
j_gene: TRBJ2-2
CDR3aa: CASSAPGTGGTGELFF
CDR3nt: TGTGCCAGCAGTGCCCCCGGGACAGGGGGCACCGGGGAGCTGTTTTTT

d_gene: TRBD1
abundance: NA
v_gene: TRBV5-4
j_gene: TRBJ1-1
CDR3aa: CASTELATGVTEAFF
CDR3nt: TGTGCCAGCACCGAGCTTGCCACAGGGGTTACTGAAGCTTTCTTT

d_gene: NA
abundance: NA
v_gene: TRBV21-1
j_gene: TRBJ2-1
CDR3aa: CARDAGTSGHEQFF
CDR3nt: TGTGCCAGGGACGCCGGGACTAGCGGTCATGAGCAGTTCTTC

d_gene: TRBD1
abundance: NA
v_gene: TRBV7-2
j_gene: TRBJ2-1
CDR3aa: CASSLTGGLYNEQFF
CDR3nt: TGTGCCAGCAGCTTGACAGGGGGCTTATACAATGAGCAGTTCTTC

d_gene: TRBD1
abundance: NA
v_gene: TRBV27
j_gene: TRBJ1-2
CDR3aa: CASSLWGQDGYTF
CDR3nt: TGTGCCAGCAGTTTATGGGGACAGGATGGCTACACCTTC

d_gene: TRBD1
abundance: NA
v_gene: TRBV27
j_gene: TRBJ2-7
CDR3aa: CASSASIPQGESYEQYF
CDR3nt: TGTGCCAGCAGTGCTAGTATCCCACAGGGGGAATCCTACGAGCAGTACTTC

d_gene: NA
abundance: NA
v_gene: TRBV5-6
j_gene: TRBJ1-2
CDR3aa: CASSSRLTIYGYTF
CDR3nt: TGTGCCAGCAGCTCGAGGCTAACCATTTATGGCTACACCTTC

d_gene: NA
abundance: NA
v_gene: TRBV10-3
j_gene: TRBJ2-3
CDR3aa: CAISESPGGGSSADTQYF
CDR3nt: TGTGCCATCAGTGAGTCGCCGGGAGGGGGCTCGTCCGCAGATACGCAGTATTTT